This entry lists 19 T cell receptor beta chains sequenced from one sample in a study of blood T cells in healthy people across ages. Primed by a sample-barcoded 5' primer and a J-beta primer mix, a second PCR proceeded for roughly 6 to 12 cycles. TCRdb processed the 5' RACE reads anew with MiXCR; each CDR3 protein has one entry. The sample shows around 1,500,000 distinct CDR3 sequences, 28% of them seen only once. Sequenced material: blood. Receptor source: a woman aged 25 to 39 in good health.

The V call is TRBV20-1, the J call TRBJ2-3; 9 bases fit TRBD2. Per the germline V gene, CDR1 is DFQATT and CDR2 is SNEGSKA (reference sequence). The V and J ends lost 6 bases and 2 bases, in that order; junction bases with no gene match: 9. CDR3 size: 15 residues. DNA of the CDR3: TGCAGTGCCGAGGGGCTAGCGGGGACCACAGATACGCAGTATTTT. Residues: CSAEGLAGTTDTQYF.

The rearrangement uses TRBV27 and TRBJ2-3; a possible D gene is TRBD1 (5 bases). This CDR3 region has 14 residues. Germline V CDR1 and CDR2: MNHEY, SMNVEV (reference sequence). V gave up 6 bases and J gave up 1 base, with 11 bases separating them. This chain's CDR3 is CASRQVRGTDTQYF. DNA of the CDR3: TGTGCCAGCAGACAGGTTCGGGGCACAGATACGCAGTATTTT.

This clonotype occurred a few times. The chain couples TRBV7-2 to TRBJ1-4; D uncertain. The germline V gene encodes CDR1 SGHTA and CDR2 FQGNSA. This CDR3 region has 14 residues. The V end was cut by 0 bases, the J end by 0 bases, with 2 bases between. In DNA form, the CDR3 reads TGTGCCAGCAGCTTAGCCACAACTAATGAAAAACTGTTTTTT. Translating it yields CASSLATTNEKLFF.

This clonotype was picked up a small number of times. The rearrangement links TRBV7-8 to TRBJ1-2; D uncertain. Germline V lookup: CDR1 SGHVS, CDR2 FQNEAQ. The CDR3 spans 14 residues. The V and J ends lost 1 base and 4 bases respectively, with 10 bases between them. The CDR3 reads CASSLDVRGYGYTF. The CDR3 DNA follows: TGTGCCAGCAGCTTAGATGTTCGGGGCTATGGCTACACCTTC. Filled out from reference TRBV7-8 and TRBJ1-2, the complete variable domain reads GAGVSQSPRYKVAKRGQDVALRCDPISGHVSLFWYQQALGQGPEFLTYFQNEAQLDKSGLPSDRFFAERPEGSVSTLKIQRTQQEDSAVYLCASSLDVRGYGYTFGSGTRLTVV.

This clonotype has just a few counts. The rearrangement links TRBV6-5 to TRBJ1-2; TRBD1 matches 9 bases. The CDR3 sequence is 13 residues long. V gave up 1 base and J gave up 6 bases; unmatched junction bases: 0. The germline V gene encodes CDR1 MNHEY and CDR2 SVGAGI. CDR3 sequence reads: CASSYWDRDGYTF. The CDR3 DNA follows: TGTGCCAGCAGTTACTGGGACAGGGATGGCTACACCTTC.

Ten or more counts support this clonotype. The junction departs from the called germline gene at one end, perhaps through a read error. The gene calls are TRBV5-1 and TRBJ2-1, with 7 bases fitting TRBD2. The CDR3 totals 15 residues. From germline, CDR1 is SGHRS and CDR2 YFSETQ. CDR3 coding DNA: TGTGCCAGCAGCTTGAGCGGGGACTCCTACAATGAGCAGTTCTTC. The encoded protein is CASSLSGDSYNEQFF.

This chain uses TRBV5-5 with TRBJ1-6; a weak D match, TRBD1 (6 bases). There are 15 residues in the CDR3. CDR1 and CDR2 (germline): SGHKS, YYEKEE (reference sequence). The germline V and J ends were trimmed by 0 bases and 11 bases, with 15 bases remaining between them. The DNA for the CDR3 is TGTGCCAGCAGCTTGGCCGGGGGGCAGTCGGCACCCCTCCACTTT. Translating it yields CASSLAGGQSAPLHF.

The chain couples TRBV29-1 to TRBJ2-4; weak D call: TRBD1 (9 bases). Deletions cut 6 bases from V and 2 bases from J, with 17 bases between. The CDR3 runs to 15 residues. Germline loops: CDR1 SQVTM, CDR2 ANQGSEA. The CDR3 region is CSVGRDRDPKNIQYF. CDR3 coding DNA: TGCAGCGTCGGGAGGGACAGGGACCCCAAAAACATTCAGTACTTC.

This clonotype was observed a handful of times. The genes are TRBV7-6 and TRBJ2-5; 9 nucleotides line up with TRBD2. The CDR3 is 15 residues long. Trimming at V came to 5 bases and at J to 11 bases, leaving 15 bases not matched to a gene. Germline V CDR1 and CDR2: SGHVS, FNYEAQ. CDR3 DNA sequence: TGTGCCAGCAGCCAGGGACTAGCTGACCGCTTGAAGCAGTACTTC. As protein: CASSQGLADRLKQYF.

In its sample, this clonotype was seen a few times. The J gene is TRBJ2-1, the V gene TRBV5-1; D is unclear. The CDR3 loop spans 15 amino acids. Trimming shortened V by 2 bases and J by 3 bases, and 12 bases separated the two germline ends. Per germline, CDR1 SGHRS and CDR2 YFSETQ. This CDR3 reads CASSFTLAGYNEQFF. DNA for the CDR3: TGCGCCAGCAGCTTCACGTTAGCAGGCTACAATGAGCAGTTCTTC. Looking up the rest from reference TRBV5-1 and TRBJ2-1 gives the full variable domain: KAGVTQTPRYLIKTRGQQVTLSCSPISGHRSVSWYQQTPGQGLQFLFEYFSETQRNKGNFPGRFSGRQFSNSRSEMNVSTLELGDSALYLCASSFTLAGYNEQFFGPGTRLTVL.

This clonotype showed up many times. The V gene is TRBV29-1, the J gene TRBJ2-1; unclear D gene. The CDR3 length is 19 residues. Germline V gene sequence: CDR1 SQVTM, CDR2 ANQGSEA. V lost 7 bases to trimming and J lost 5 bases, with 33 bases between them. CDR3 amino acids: CSAALVGGSPKERHNEQFF. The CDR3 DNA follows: TGCAGCGCTGCGCTGGTGGGTGGCTCCCCGAAGGAAAGACACAATGAGCAGTTCTTC.

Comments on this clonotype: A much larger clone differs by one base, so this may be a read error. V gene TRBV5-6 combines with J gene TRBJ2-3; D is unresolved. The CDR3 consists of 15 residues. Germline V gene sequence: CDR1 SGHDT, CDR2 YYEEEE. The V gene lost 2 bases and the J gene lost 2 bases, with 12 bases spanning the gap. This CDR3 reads CASSFDVPFTDTQYF. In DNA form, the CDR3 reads TGTGCCAGCAGCTTTGATGTGCCGTTCACAGATACGCAGTATTTT.

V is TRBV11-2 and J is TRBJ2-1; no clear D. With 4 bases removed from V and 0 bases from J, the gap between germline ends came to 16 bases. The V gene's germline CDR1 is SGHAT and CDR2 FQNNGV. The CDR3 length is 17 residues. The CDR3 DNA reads TGTGCCAGCAGCTCACTGGGGTGGGCGTTCTCCTACAATGAGCAGTTCTTC. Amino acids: CASSSLGWAFSYNEQFF.

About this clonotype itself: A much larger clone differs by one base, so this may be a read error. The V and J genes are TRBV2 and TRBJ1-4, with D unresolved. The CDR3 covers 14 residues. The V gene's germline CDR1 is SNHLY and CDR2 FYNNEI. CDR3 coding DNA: TGTGCCAGCAGGGAAGTCGGGTCGTATGAAAAACTGTTTTTT. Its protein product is CASREVGSYEKLFF. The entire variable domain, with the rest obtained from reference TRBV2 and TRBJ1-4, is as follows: EPEVTQTPSHQVTQMGQEVILRCVPISNHLYFYWYRQILGQKVEFLVSFYNNEISEKSEIFDDQFSVERPDGSNFTLKIRSTKLEDSAMYFCASREVGSYEKLFFGSGTQLSVL.

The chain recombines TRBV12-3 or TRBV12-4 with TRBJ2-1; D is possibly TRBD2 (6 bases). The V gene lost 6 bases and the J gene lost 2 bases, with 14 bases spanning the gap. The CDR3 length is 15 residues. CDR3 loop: CASRPAGLTYNEQFF. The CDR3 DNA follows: TGTGCCAGCAGACCAGCGGGCCTTACCTACAATGAGCAGTTCTTC.

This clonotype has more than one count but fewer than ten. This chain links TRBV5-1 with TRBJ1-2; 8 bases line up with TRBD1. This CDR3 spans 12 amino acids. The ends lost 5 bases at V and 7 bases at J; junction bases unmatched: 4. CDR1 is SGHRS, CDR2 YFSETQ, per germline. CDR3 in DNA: TGCGCCAGCAGGCGGACAGGGTTTGGCTACACCTTC. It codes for CASRRTGFGYTF.

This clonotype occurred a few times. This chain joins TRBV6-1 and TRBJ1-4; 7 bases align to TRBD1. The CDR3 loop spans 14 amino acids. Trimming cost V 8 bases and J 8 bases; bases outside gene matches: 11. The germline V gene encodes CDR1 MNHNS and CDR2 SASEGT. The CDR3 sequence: CASSSAGGDEKLFF. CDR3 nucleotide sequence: TGTGCCAGCTCCTCGGCAGGGGGTGACGAAAAACTGTTTTTT.

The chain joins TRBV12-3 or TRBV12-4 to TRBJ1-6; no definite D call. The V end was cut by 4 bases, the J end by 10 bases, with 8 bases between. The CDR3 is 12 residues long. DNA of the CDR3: TGTGCCAGCAGTTCGGTTGGGTCACCCCTCCACTTT. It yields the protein CASSSVGSPLHF.

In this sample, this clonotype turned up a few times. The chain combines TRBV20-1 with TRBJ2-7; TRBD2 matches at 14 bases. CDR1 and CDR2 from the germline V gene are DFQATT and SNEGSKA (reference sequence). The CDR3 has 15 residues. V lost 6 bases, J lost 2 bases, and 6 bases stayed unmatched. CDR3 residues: CSAGTSGSGAYEQYF. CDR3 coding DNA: TGCAGTGCCGGGACTAGCGGGAGTGGGGCCTACGAGCAGTACTTC.